This T cell receptor (beta chain) was recorded in a study of OX40 agonist ivuxolimab in advanced cancers. Looking at the study overall: Of the patients, three showed partial responses, one with hepatocellular carcinoma and two with cutaneous melanoma. The study's findings and limits: Several nonresponders also turned out to have low normalized T-cell clonal expansion.

With autoimmune disease history or systemic immunosuppression, patients were excluded. Assay used: immunoSEQ multiplex PCR; TCRdb lists only in-frame clones, some missing. The table includes tens of thousands of clones, approximately 92% detected once. Germline-derived CDR1 and CDR2 are SGHRS and YFSETQ. With 4 bases clipped from V and 7 bases from J, the junction kept 12 bases outside the gene matches. This CDR3 spans 16 amino acids. About this clone: The antigen is unknown.

This rearrangement joins TRBV5-1 to TRBJ2-1; TRBD1 aligns across 9 bases. This clonotype originated in an adult with an advanced solid tumor such as melanoma, head and neck, liver or kidney cancer. The sequencing here drew on CD4+ or CD8+ T cells sorted from blood, taken in a trial of the OX40 agonist ivuxolimab. The CDR3 sequence is CASSAAQGALLNEQFF. Written as DNA, the CDR3 is TGCGCCAGCAGCGCAGCACAGGGGGCGCTTCTTAATGAGCAGTTCTTC.